Listed here are 17 T cell receptor beta chains from one sample, sequenced in a study of blood T cell repertoires in COVID-19. Profiling relied on immunoSEQ multiplex PCR, and the TCRdb table lists in-frame clones only, not all of them. The data contain some 240,000 clones, about 88% of them singletons. The source material was peripheral blood. The source is a middle-aged woman who had recovered from COVID-19.

This chain uses TRBV15 with TRBJ2-5; tentative D call: TRBD1 (5 bases). Deletions cut 1 base from V and 1 base from J, with 7 bases between. The germline V gene has CDR1 LNHNV and CDR2 YYDKDF (reference sequence). This CDR3 is 14 amino acids long. For the CDR3, the DNA is TGTGCCACCAGCAGAGTAGACAGCCAAGAGACCCAGTACTTC. Residues: CATSRVDSQETQYF.

The rearrangement uses TRBV28 and TRBJ1-1; 7 nucleotides line up with TRBD1. The CDR3 extends over 15 amino acids. V lost 6 bases and J lost 8; bases outside the gene matches: 15. Germline values: CDR1 MDHEN, CDR2 SYDVKM. The CDR3 DNA reads as TGTGCCAGCAGCCCATCCGACAGGGAGGTTTACGAAGCTTTCTTT. Amino acid sequence: CASSPSDREVYEAFF. Supplemented by reference TRBV28 and TRBJ1-1, the full variable domain reads DVKVTQSSRYLVKRTGEKVFLECVQDMDHENMFWYRQDPGLGLRLIYFSYDVKMKEKGDIPEGYSVSREKKERFSLILESASTNQTSMYLCASSPSDREVYEAFFGQGTRLTVV.

The chain uses TRBV6-5 and TRBJ2-1, with 10 positions matching TRBD1. CDR3 length: 15 amino acids. Germline CDR1 reads MNHEY; CDR2 reads SVGAGI. Trimming at V came to 7 bases and at J to 7 bases, leaving 10 bases not matched to a gene. The CDR3 loop is CASTSGTGDPNEQFF. Here the CDR3 DNA reads TGTGCCAGCACCTCCGGGACAGGGGACCCAAATGAGCAGTTCTTC.

The genes are TRBV3-1 (or the pseudogene TRBV3-2) and TRBJ2-7, with D possibly being TRBD2 (5 bases). The germline gives CDR1 LGHDT, CDR2 YNNKEL (reference sequence). The germline V and J ends were trimmed by 3 bases and 1 base, with 13 bases remaining between them. The CDR3 consists of 15 residues. The CDR3 spells CASSQINGVSYEQYV. Here the CDR3 DNA reads TGTGCCAGCAGCCAGATTAACGGGGTTTCCTACGAGCAGTACGTC.

The chain links TRBV9 to TRBJ2-3; 8 nucleotides align to TRBD2. The V gene end was trimmed by 2 bases and the J gene end by 4 bases; junction bases not matched to a gene: 6. Germline V gene data show CDR1 as SGDLS and CDR2 as YYNGEE. The CDR3 spans 15 residues. In DNA, the CDR3 is TGTGCCAGCAGCGTCGGGGGGGCCTTTTCAGATACGCAGTATTTT. It is translated as CASSVGGAFSDTQYF.

J is TRBJ2-7 and V is TRBV19; TRBD2 matches at 8 bases. This CDR3 is built from 15 residues. The ends lost 6 bases at V and 3 bases at J; junction bases unmatched: 10. Germline CDR1 is LNHDA and CDR2 is SQIVND (reference sequence). The CDR3 region is CASSQRPRGDYEQYF. CDR3 DNA: TGTGCCAGTAGCCAAAGGCCGCGGGGGGACTACGAGCAGTACTTC.

The rearrangement uses TRBV5-1 and TRBJ2-1; D is perhaps TRBD2 (7 bases). The V end lost 4 bases, the J end lost 1 base, and 15 bases lay between the germline ends. Looked up from germline, CDR1 is SGHRS and CDR2 is YFSETQ. The CDR3 has 16 residues. Here the CDR3 DNA reads TGCGCCAGCAGCGCCGGGGCGGGGGCGTCCTACAATGAGCAGTTCTTC. Translating gives CASSAGAGASYNEQFF.

This chain links TRBV19 with TRBJ1-1, with TRBD1 matching over 8 bases. The CDR3 is 14 amino acids. J was trimmed by 4 bases and V by 7 bases; bases with no gene match: 8. CDR1 is LNHDA and CDR2 is SQIVND in the germline V gene (reference sequence). In DNA, the CDR3 is TGTGCCAGTATCGGACAGGGCTTGCCCACTGAAGCTTTCTTT. This codes for CASIGQGLPTEAFF.

The chain joins TRBV7-8 to TRBJ1-3, with a tentative D call TRBD1 (6 bases). The CDR3 runs 11 residues. The germline V and J ends were trimmed by 5 bases and 15 bases, with 14 bases remaining between them. In germline, CDR1 is SGHVS, CDR2 FQNEAQ. The CDR3 is CASSPGTPKYF. DNA of the CDR3: TGTGCCAGCAGCCCCGGGACACCAAAATATTTT.

J is TRBJ2-5 and V is TRBV7-9, with 8 bases aligning to TRBD2. V lost 6 bases and J lost 1; bases outside the gene matches: 1. The germline gives CDR1 SEHNR, CDR2 FQNEAQ (reference sequence). This CDR3 contains 13 residues. Here the CDR3 reads CASRGTSQETQYF. For the CDR3, the DNA is TGTGCCAGCAGAGGGACTAGCCAAGAGACCCAGTACTTC.

This clone has a single count. This chain joins TRBV5-4 and TRBJ1-1; D may be TRBD1 (6 bases). The V gene's germline CDR1 is SGHNT and CDR2 YYREEE (reference sequence). V was clipped by 4 bases and J by 0 bases, with 13 bases between them. This CDR3 is built from 15 residues. CDR3 sequence reads: CASSGLTGMNTEAFF. In DNA form, the CDR3 reads TGTGCCAGCAGCGGCCTGACAGGAATGAACACTGAAGCTTTCTTT. The complete variable domain, with remaining parts taken from reference TRBV5-4 and TRBJ1-1, reads ETGVTQSPTHLIKTRGQQVTLRCSSQSGHNTVSWYQQALGQGPQFIFQYYREEENGRGNFPPRFSGLQFPNYSSELNVNALELDDSALYLCASSGLTGMNTEAFFGQGTRLTVV.

This rearrangement joins TRBV5-6 to TRBJ2-3; 10 nucleotides match TRBD2. The V and J ends lost 0 bases and 5 bases, in that order; junction bases with no gene match: 12. The CDR3 runs to 18 residues. Germline loops: CDR1 SGHDT, CDR2 YYEEEE. Written as DNA, the CDR3 is TGTGCCAGCAGCTTGGAGTTATCCGGACTAGCGGACCAAGATACGCAGTATTTT. Encoded protein: CASSLELSGLADQDTQYF.

In its sample, this clone was seen a few times. The chain recombines TRBV11-2 with TRBJ2-3; TRBD1 matches at 7 bases. The ends lost 4 bases at V and 7 bases at J; junction bases unmatched: 8. Germline CDR1 reads SGHAT; CDR2 reads FQNNGV. The CDR3 totals 14 residues. The CDR3 DNA reads TGTGCCAGCAGCTCAACAGGGGTGGGAAATACGCAGTATTTT. Translated, it gives CASSSTGVGNTQYF.

The genes are TRBV4-1 and TRBJ1-2; unclear D gene. Germline V gene lookup returns CDR1 MGHRA and CDR2 YSYEKL. V lost 0 bases, J lost 0 bases, and 8 bases lay in between. This CDR3 has 15 amino acids. The CDR3 reads CASSQDPGANYGYTF. The CDR3 nucleotides read TGCGCCAGCAGCCAAGATCCCGGGGCTAACTATGGCTACACCTTC.

This chain connects TRBV4-2 to TRBJ2-7; TRBD1 is a possible D gene (5 bases). CDR1 is LGHNA, CDR2 YNFKEQ, per germline. V was clipped by 4 bases and J by 2 bases, with 12 bases between them. The CDR3 covers 14 residues. This CDR3 reads CASSPLGAPYEQYF. CDR3 coding DNA: TGTGCCAGCAGCCCCCTAGGGGCTCCCTACGAGCAGTACTTC.

The chain links TRBV12-3 or TRBV12-4 to TRBJ1-1, with TRBD1 as a possible D gene (6 bases). V was clipped by 6 bases and J by 0 bases, with 8 bases between them. The CDR3 covers 13 residues. DNA of the CDR3: TGTGCCAGCAGAGGACAGCTGAACACTGAAGCTTTCTTT. This translates into CASRGQLNTEAFF.

This clone has only one observation. The chain uses TRBV27 and TRBJ1-6, with D possibly being TRBD1 (6 bases). Trimming shortened V by 6 bases and J by 5 bases, and 11 bases separated the two germline ends. The CDR3 contains 14 residues. Germline CDR1 reads MNHEY; CDR2 reads SMNVEV (reference sequence). CDR3 region: CASSRTANNSPLHF. Written as DNA, the CDR3 is TGTGCCAGCAGCAGGACAGCCAATAATTCACCCCTCCACTTT.